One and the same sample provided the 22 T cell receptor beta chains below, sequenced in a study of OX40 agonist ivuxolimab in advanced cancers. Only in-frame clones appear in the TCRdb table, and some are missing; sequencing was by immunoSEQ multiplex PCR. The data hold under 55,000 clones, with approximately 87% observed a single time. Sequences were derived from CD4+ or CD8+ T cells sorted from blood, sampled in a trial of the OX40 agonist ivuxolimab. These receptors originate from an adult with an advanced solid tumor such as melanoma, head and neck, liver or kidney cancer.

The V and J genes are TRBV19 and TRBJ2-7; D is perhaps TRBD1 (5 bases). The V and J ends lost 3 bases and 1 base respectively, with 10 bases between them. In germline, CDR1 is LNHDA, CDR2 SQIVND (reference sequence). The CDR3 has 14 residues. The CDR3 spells CASSMKTDSYEQYF. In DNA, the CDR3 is TGTGCCAGTAGTATGAAGACAGATTCCTACGAGCAGTACTTC.

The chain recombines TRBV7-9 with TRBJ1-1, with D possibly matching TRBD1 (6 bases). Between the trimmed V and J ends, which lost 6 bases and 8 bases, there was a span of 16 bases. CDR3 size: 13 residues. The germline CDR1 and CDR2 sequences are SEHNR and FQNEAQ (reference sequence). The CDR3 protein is CASSRQGPQEAFF. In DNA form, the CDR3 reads TGTGCCAGCAGTCGCCAGGGGCCCCAAGAAGCTTTCTTT.

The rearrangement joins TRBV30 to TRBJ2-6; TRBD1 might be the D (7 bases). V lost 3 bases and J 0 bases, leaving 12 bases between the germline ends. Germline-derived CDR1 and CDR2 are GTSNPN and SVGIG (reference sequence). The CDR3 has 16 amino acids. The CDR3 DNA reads TGTGCCTGGAGAGCAGGGGGGCACTCTGGGGCCAACGTCCTGACTTTC. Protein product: CAWRAGGHSGANVLTF.

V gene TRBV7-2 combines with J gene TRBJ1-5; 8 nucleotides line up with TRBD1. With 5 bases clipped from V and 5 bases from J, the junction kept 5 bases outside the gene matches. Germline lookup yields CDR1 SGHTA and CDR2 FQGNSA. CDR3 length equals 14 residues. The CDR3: CASSHRGGDQPQHF. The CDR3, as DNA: TGTGCCAGCAGCCACAGGGGGGGAGATCAGCCCCAGCATTTT.

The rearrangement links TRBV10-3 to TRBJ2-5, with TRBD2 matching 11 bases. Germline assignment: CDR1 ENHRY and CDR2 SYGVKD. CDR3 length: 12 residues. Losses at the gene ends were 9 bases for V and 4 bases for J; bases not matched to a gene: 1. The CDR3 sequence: CAIGTSGETQYF. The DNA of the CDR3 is TGTGCCATAGGGACTAGCGGAGAGACCCAGTACTTC.

The CDR3 reads CASSLFESPTVRRRYGYTF. The CDR3 region has the DNA TGTGCCAGCAGCTTATTTGAGTCCCCGACAGTAAGAAGGAGGTATGGCTACACCTTC. The chain uses TRBV7-2 and TRBJ1-2; TRBD1 might be the D (5 bases). Trimming took off 2 bases at V and 5 bases at J, with 27 bases between the two ends. The CDR3 runs 19 residues. The V gene's germline CDR1 is SGHTA and CDR2 FQGNSA.

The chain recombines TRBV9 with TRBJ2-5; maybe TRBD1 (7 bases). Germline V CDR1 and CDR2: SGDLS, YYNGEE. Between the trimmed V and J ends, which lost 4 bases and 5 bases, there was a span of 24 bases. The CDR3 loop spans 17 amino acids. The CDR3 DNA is TGTGCCAGCAGCCTAGCGCCACTGACAGGGTCGGGGGAGACCCAGTACTTC. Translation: CASSLAPLTGSGETQYF.

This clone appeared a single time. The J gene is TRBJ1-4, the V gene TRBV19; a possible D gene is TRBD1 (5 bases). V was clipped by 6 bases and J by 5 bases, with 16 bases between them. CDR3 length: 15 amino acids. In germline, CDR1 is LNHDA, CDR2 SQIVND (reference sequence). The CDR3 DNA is TGTGCCAGTAGCAGTCAGCAGGGAGGGAATGAAAAACTGTTTTTT. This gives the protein CASSSQQGGNEKLFF.

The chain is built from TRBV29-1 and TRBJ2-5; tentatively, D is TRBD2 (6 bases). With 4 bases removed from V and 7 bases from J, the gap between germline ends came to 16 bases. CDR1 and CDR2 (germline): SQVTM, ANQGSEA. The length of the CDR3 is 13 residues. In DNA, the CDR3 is TGCAGCGTTGTCCCCCTAGAGGGAGGGACCCAGTACTTC. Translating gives CSVVPLEGGTQYF.

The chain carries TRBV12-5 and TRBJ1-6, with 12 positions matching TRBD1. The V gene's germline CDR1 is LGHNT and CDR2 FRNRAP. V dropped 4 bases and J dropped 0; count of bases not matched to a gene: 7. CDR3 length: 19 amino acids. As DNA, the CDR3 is TGTGCTAGTGGTTGGGGACAGGGGGCGGGTAGCTCCTATAATTCACCCCTCCACTTT. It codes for CASGWGQGAGSSYNSPLHF.

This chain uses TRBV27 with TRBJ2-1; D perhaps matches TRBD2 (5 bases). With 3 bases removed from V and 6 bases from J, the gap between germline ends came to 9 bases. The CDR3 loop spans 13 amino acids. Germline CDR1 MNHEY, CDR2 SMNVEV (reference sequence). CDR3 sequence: CASSFRRGNEQFF. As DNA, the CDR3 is TGTGCCAGCAGTTTTCGTCGGGGCAATGAGCAGTTCTTC.

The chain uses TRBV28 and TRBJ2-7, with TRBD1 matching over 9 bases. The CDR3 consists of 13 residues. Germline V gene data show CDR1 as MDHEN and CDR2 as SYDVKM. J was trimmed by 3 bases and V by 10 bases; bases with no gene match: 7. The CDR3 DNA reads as TGTGCCATCAGGACAGGGGACTTCTACGAGCAGTACTTC. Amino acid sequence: CAIRTGDFYEQYF.

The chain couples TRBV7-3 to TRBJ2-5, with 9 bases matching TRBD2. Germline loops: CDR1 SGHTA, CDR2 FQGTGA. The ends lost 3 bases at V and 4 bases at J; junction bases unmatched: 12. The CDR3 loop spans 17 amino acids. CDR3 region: CASSFGGSGGLGETQYF. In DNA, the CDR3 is TGTGCCAGCAGCTTCGGAGGAAGCGGGGGGCTAGGAGAGACCCAGTACTTC.

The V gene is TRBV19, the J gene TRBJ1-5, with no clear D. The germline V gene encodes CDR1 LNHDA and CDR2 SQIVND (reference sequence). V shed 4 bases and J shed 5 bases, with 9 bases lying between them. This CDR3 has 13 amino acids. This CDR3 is CASSNTADQPQHF. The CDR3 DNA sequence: TGTGCCAGTAGTAATACTGCGGATCAGCCCCAGCATTTT.

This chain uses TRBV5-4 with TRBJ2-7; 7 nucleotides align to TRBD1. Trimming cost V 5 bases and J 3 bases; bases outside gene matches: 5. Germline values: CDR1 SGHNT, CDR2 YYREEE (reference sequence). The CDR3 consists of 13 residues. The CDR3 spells CASRVGQNYEQYF. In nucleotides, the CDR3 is TGTGCCAGCAGAGTGGGACAGAACTACGAGCAGTACTTC. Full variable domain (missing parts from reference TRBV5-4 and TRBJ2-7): ETGVTQSPTHLIKTRGQQVTLRCSSQSGHNTVSWYQQALGQGPQFIFQYYREEENGRGNFPPRFSGLQFPNYSSELNVNALELDDSALYLCASRVGQNYEQYFGPGTRLTVT.

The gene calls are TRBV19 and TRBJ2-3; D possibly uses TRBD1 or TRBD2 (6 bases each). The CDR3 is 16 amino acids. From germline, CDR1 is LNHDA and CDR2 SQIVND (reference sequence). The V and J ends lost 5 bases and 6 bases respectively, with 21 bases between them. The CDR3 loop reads CASSFSRGGGVDTQYF. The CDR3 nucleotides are TGTGCCAGTAGTTTTTCCCGCGGAGGGGGAGTCGATACGCAGTATTTT. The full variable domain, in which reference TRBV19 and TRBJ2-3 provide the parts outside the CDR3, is DGGITQSPKYLFRKEGQNVTLSCEQNLNHDAMYWYRQDPGQGLRLIYYSQIVNDFQKGDIAEGYSVSREKKESFPLTVTSAQKNPTAFYLCASSFSRGGGVDTQYFGPGTRLTVL.

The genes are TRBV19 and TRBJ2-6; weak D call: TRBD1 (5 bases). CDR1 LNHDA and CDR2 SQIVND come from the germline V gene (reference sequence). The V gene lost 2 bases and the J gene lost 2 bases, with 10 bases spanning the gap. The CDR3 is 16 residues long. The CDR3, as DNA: TGTGCCAGTAGTATACTGGTACAGGCTGGGGCCAACGTCCTGACTTTC. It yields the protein CASSILVQAGANVLTF.

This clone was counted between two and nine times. CDR3: CASSVVEKYGYTF. Written as DNA, the CDR3 is TGTGCCAGCAGCGTAGTAGAGAAGTATGGCTACACCTTC. J is TRBJ1-2 and V is TRBV9; unclear D gene. CDR1 is SGDLS and CDR2 is YYNGEE in the germline V gene. The CDR3 is made up of 13 amino acids. The V gene lost 0 bases and the J gene lost 5 bases, with 8 bases spanning the gap. Full variable domain (remainder filled in from reference TRBV9 and TRBJ1-2): DSGVTQTPKHLITATGQRVTLRCSPRSGDLSVYWYQQSLDQGLQFLIQYYNGEERAKGNILERFSAQQFPDLHSELNLSSLELGDSALYFCASSVVEKYGYTFGSGTRLTVV.

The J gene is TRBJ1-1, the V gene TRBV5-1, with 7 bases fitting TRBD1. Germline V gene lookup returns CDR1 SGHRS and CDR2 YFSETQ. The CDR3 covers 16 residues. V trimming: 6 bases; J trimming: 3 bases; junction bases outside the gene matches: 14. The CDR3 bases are TGCGCCAGCACGGTTGGGTCGACAGGGCTTGACACTGAAGCTTTCTTT. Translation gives CASTVGSTGLDTEAFF.

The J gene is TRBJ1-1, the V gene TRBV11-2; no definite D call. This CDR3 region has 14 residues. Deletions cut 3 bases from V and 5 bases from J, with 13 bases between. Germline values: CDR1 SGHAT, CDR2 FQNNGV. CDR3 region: CASSFKGMGTEAFF. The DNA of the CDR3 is TGTGCCAGCAGCTTCAAGGGCATGGGGACTGAAGCTTTCTTT.

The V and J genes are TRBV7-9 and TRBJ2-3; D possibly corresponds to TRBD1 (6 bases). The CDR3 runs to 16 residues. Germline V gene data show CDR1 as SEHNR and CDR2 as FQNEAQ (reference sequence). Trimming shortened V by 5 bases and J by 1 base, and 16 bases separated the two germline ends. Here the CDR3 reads CASSPHGAGGTDTQYF. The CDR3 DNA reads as TGTGCCAGCAGCCCTCACGGGGCAGGGGGCACAGATACGCAGTATTTT.

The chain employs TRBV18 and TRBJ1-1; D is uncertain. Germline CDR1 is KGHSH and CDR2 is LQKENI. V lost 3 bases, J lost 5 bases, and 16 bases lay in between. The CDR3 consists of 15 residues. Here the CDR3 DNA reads TGTGCCAGCTCACCGCAGGATCTTCTTGGGACTGAAGCTTTCTTT. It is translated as CASSPQDLLGTEAFF.